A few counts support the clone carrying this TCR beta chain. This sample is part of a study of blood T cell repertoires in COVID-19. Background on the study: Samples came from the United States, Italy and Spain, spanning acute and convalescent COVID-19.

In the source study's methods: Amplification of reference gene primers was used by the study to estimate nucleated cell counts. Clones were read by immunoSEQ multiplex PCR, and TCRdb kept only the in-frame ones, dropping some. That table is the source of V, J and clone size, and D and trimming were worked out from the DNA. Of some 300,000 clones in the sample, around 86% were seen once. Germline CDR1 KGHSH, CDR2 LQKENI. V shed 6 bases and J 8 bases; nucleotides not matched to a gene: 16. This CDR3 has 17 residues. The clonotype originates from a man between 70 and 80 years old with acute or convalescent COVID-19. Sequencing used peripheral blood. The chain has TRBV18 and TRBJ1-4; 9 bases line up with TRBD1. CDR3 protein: CASSPFGTGLQREKLFF. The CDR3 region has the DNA TGTGCCAGCTCCCCCTTCGGGACAGGGCTTCAGCGAGAAAAACTGTTTTTT.